The 9 T cell receptor beta chains reported below all come from one sample, sequenced in a study of cytomegalovirus exposure and HLA in healthy donors (dated by TCRdb to about 2017). The library was prepared using the immunoSEQ multiplex PCR assay. The multiplex PCR relied on a mix of 60 forward primers for TCR Vbeta segments and 13 reverse primers for TCR Jbeta segments. As stored in TCRdb, this immuneACCESS dataset retains in-frame rearrangements with V and J assigned. A fraction of the clones does not appear; measured against another copy, unresolved V genes explain less than half of the discrepancy, and the remainder lacks a known reason. Counted in this sample were around 130,000 clones; around 85% of them appeared once. The ten largest make up 1.5% to 2% of the sample. Sequences were obtained from PBMCs. The receptors shown here come from a boy under 18 in good health and CMV-seronegative.

This clone was observed a few times. The chain employs TRBV5-4 and TRBJ2-3, with TRBD2 matching over 11 bases. The trim removed 4 bases at V and 3 bases at J, leaving 4 bases unmatched. The CDR3 has 15 amino acids. Germline lookup yields CDR1 SGHNT and CDR2 YYREEE (reference sequence). The CDR3 sequence is CASSPLAGGTDTQYF. The CDR3 DNA follows: TGTGCCAGCAGCCCTTTAGCGGGAGGGACAGATACGCAGTATTTT.

This clone occurred a few times. J is TRBJ1-1 and V is TRBV25-1; TRBD1 aligns across 8 bases. Trimming took 10 bases from V and 6 from J; bases not matched to a gene: 7. Germline loops: CDR1 MGHDK, CDR2 SYGVNS. The CDR3 loop spans 12 amino acids. CDR3 sequence reads: CATGQVASEAFF. The CDR3 nucleotides read TGTGCCACGGGACAGGTGGCTTCTGAAGCTTTCTTT.

J is TRBJ2-1 and V is TRBV7-9; 9 bases are shared with TRBD1. This CDR3 is 16 amino acids long. Germline assignment: CDR1 SEHNR and CDR2 FQNEAQ (reference sequence). Losses at the gene ends were 5 bases for V and 3 bases for J; bases not matched to a gene: 8. The CDR3 sequence is CASSTLGGQGYNEQFF. DNA for the CDR3: TGTGCCAGCAGCACCCTGGGGGGACAGGGCTACAATGAGCAGTTCTTC.

The chain joins TRBV6-5 to TRBJ1-3; D not certain. V was clipped by 0 bases and J by 0 bases, with 6 bases between them. The length of the CDR3 is 15 residues. Germline V CDR1 and CDR2: MNHEY, SVGAGI. In nucleotides, the CDR3 is TGTGCCAGCAGTTACTCCGAGCTCTCTGGAAACACCATATATTTT. It codes for CASSYSELSGNTIYF.

V usage is TRBV5-1 and J usage is TRBJ2-3; possibly TRBD1 for D (5 bases). CDR1 is SGHRS and CDR2 is YFSETQ in the germline V gene. The CDR3 runs 15 residues. V was pared by 0 bases and J by 5 bases, with 13 bases between. This CDR3 is CASSLAAGPRDTQYF. The CDR3 DNA reads TGCGCCAGCAGCTTGGCTGCAGGGCCCCGAGATACGCAGTATTTT.

The rearrangement joins TRBV19 to TRBJ1-2, with D possibly being TRBD1 (6 bases). This CDR3 is 13 amino acids long. The V and J ends lost 5 bases and 5 bases respectively, with 12 bases between them. Per the germline V gene, CDR1 is LNHDA and CDR2 is SQIVND (reference sequence). CDR3 region: CASSQQGGYGYTF. DNA for the CDR3: TGTGCCAGTAGTCAACAGGGTGGATATGGCTACACCTTC.

The CDR3 spells CASSKLAGEDTQYF. The CDR3 coding sequence is TGTGCCAGCAGCAAACTAGCGGGGGAAGATACGCAGTATTTT. This chain connects TRBV5-4 to TRBJ2-3, with 11 positions matching TRBD2. Trimming took 4 bases from V and 5 from J; bases not matched to a gene: 3. This CDR3 region has 14 residues. Germline assignment: CDR1 SGHNT and CDR2 YYREEE (reference sequence). The full variable domain, rest sourced from reference TRBV5-4 and TRBJ2-3, is ETGVTQSPTHLIKTRGQQVTLRCSSQSGHNTVSWYQQALGQGPQFIFQYYREEENGRGNFPPRFSGLQFPNYSSELNVNALELDDSALYLCASSKLAGEDTQYFGPGTRLTVL.

This sequence joins TRBV4-1 and TRBJ2-7, with 7 bases identical to TRBD1. Losses at the gene ends were 2 bases for V and 0 bases for J; bases not matched to a gene: 4. The length of the CDR3 is 15 residues. Germline lookup yields CDR1 MGHRA and CDR2 YSYEKL. The CDR3 reads CASSQTGTASYEQYF. The CDR3 region has the DNA TGCGCCAGCAGCCAAACCGGGACAGCCTCCTACGAGCAGTACTTC.

The V gene is TRBV7-3, the J gene TRBJ2-7; D gene ambiguous. Germline lookup yields CDR1 SGHTA and CDR2 FQGTGA. V was pared by 1 base and J by 2 bases, with 6 bases between. The CDR3 is made up of 13 amino acids. DNA for the CDR3: TGTGCCAGCAGCTTAAATGTAGCCTACGAGCAGTACTTC. This sequence encodes CASSLNVAYEQYF.